Presented here are 10 T cell receptor beta chains from one specimen sequenced in a study of T-cell memory formation after mild COVID-19. One entry per CDR3 protein results from TCRdb running MiXCR on the 5' RACE reads. This table holds about 540,000 distinct CDR3 sequences, around 20% found once. Input material: PBMCs or a T cell subset sorted from them (not recorded which). These receptors all come from an adult woman who had mild COVID-19 (a few samples of this study predate the infection). Cell type and time point are not known.

The chain uses TRBV5-1 and TRBJ1-4; 8 bases match TRBD1. The CDR3 runs 19 residues. Per germline, CDR1 SGHRS and CDR2 YFSETQ. J was trimmed by 8 bases and V by 0 bases; bases with no gene match: 18. The DNA of the CDR3 is TGCGCCAGCAGCTTGGGGAACTCAGGGGGCGGCACGGTTTACGAAAAACTGTTTTTT. It encodes CASSLGNSGGGTVYEKLFF.

This clonotype was seen more than once but under ten times. This sequence joins TRBV20-1 and TRBJ2-1; 13 nucleotides align to TRBD2. V lost 2 bases to trimming and J lost 0 bases; unmatched junction nucleotides: 13. Per germline, CDR1 DFQATT and CDR2 SNEGSKA (reference sequence). The CDR3 is 20 residues long. The CDR3 DNA sequence: TGCAGTGCTAGACTTCGTGGACTAGCGGGAGACCGGTACTCCTACAATGAGCAGTTCTTC. Its protein product is CSARLRGLAGDRYSYNEQFF.

This clonotype was counted between two and nine times. The chain is built from TRBV12-3 or TRBV12-4 and TRBJ1-1; possibly TRBD1 for D (6 bases). V gave up 5 bases and J gave up 7 bases, with 11 bases separating them. This CDR3 has 12 amino acids. CDR3 in amino acids: CASSRSGVEAFF. Here the CDR3 DNA reads TGTGCCAGCAGTCGTTCAGGGGTTGAAGCTTTCTTT.

V gene TRBV29-1 combines with J gene TRBJ2-5; D may match TRBD1 or TRBD2 (5 bases each). V dropped 3 bases and J dropped 7 bases, with 21 bases sitting between them. The length of the CDR3 is 15 residues. Germline V gene lookup returns CDR1 SQVTM and CDR2 ANQGSEA. The DNA of the CDR3 is TGCAGCGTTGAGCGTGAAAGGGCCCTTGGGGGGACCCAGTACTTC. This gives the protein CSVERERALGGTQYF.

The chain has TRBV20-1 and TRBJ2-1, with D possibly being TRBD2 (6 bases). Germline values: CDR1 DFQATT, CDR2 SNEGSKA (reference sequence). The CDR3 runs 15 residues. V shed 3 bases and J shed 6 bases, with 18 bases lying between them. Here the CDR3 DNA reads TGCAGTGCTAGCCGTCCGACCGGGGGAACCAATGAGCAGTTCTTC. It translates to CSASRPTGGTNEQFF.

This clonotype was detected ten times or more. V is TRBV14 and J is TRBJ2-1; D not certain. CDR3 length: 11 residues. Germline loops: CDR1 SGHDN, CDR2 FVKESK. Trimming removed 1 base from V and 7 bases from J, with 2 bases in between. CDR3 DNA sequence: TGTGCCAGCAGCCAAGCAAATGAGCAGTTCTTC. As protein: CASSQANEQFF.

The table lists this clonotype with a few counts. This chain connects TRBV7-2 to TRBJ2-7; D unresolved. The CDR3 length is 14 residues. Trimming pared 2 bases from V and 4 bases from J, leaving 12 bases between. CDR1 and CDR2 from the germline V gene are SGHTA and FQGNSA. In DNA form, the CDR3 reads TGTGCCAGCAGCTTATATGCGGTGAATTACGAGCAGTACTTC. Translated: CASSLYAVNYEQYF. Filled out from reference TRBV7-2 and TRBJ2-7, the complete variable domain reads GAGVSQSPSNKVTEKGKDVELRCDPISGHTALYWYRQSLGQGLEFLIYFQGNSAPDKSGLPSDRFSAERTGGSVSTLTIQRTQQEDSAVYLCASSLYAVNYEQYFGPGTRLTVT.

The V call is TRBV4-1, the J call TRBJ2-2; possibly TRBD1 or TRBD2 for D (6 bases each). The CDR3 loop spans 17 amino acids. Trimming removed 0 bases at V and 4 bases at J, with 15 bases between. CDR1 is MGHRA, CDR2 YSYEKL, per germline. The CDR3 loop reads CASSQEVTGAATGELFF. The CDR3 nucleotides read TGCGCCAGCAGCCAAGAGGTCACGGGGGCCGCCACCGGGGAGCTGTTTTTT.

There are a few counts of this clonotype. The rearrangement links TRBV12-3 or TRBV12-4 to TRBJ1-2; a weak D match, TRBD1 (6 bases). The V end was cut by 6 bases, the J end by 5 bases, with 16 bases between. CDR3 length: 14 residues. The CDR3 spells CASSSTGFYYGYTF. CDR3 nucleotides: TGTGCCAGCAGCTCTACAGGGTTTTATTATGGCTACACCTTC.

The V and J genes are TRBV5-6 and TRBJ2-7; D is ambiguous. Germline CDR1 SGHDT, CDR2 YYEEEE. V gave up 6 bases and J gave up 4 bases, with 17 bases separating them. The CDR3 sequence is 14 residues long. The CDR3 sequence is CASTQTERVYEQYF. The CDR3 DNA sequence: TGTGCCAGCACCCAGACCGAGAGAGTTTACGAGCAGTACTTC.